One T cell receptor beta chain is described in this entry. Its antigen is not known. CDR1 is KGHSH and CDR2 is LQKENI in the germline V gene. V lost 1 base to trimming and J lost 7 bases; unmatched junction nucleotides: 6. This CDR3 comprises 14 residues. This entry is derived from a study of cytotoxic CD8 clonotypes in ibrutinib-treated CLL. Findings and caveats of the study: Whereas clonality rose at ibrutinib response, it declined toward baseline at progression.

Measured with immunoSEQ multiplex PCR; TCRdb has only the in-frame clones, and not every one. The table has fewer than 400,000 clones, around 66% seen once. The source material was PBMCs, sampled after 36 months of ibrutinib treatment. This clonotype originated in a human donor with chronic lymphocytic leukemia. The rearrangement links TRBV18 to TRBJ2-5, with TRBD2 matching over 7 bases. CDR3: CASSPLVREATQYF. The CDR3, as DNA: TGTGCCAGCTCACCACTAGTTCGGGAGGCGACCCAGTACTTC.